Shown below are 29 T cell receptor beta chains from a single sample sequenced in a study of blood T cell repertoires in COVID-19. Produced via immunoSEQ multiplex PCR; TCRdb's table is partial and in-frame only. The repertoire holds around 200,000 clones, with around 85% as singletons. The material sequenced was PBMCs or T cells enriched from blood (not recorded which). These receptors were collected from a man aged 35-49 years who had recovered from COVID-19.

CDR3 nucleotides: TGTGCCAGCACCCCGGGGACTAGCGGGAGCGATGAGCAGTTCTTC. It specifies CASTPGTSGSDEQFF. The V gene is TRBV7-3, the J gene TRBJ2-1; 14 bases fit TRBD2. This CDR3 contains 15 residues. J was trimmed by 8 bases and V by 7 bases; bases with no gene match: 7. Per the germline V gene, CDR1 is SGHTA and CDR2 is FQGTGA. The entire variable domain, with the rest obtained from reference TRBV7-3 and TRBJ2-1, is as follows: GAGVSQTPSNKVTEKGKYVELRCDPISGHTALYWYRQSLGQGPEFLIYFQGTGAADDSGLPNDRFFAVRPEGSVSTLKIQRTERGDSAVYLCASTPGTSGSDEQFFGPGTRLTVL.

The chain uses TRBV14 and TRBJ2-5; 7 bases line up with TRBD1. Germline assignment: CDR1 SGHDN and CDR2 FVKESK. This CDR3 region has 14 residues. V lost 4 bases, J lost 5 bases, and 7 bases stayed unmatched. In nucleotides, the CDR3 is TGTGCCAGCAGCCCTAGGACAGGATGGGAGACCCAGTACTTC. It codes for CASSPRTGWETQYF.

The chain has TRBV5-5 and TRBJ1-6; D ambiguous. The germline V gene encodes CDR1 SGHKS and CDR2 YYEKEE (reference sequence). The CDR3 is 15 residues long. Trimming took off 4 bases at V and 9 bases at J, with 17 bases between the two ends. The CDR3 DNA is TGTGCCAGCAGCCTGGGGTGGCAAGCAGGTTCACCCCTCCACTTT. It is translated as CASSLGWQAGSPLHF.

This rearrangement joins TRBV4-1 to TRBJ1-4; possible D gene TRBD1, 5 bases. Trimming pared 4 bases from V and 8 bases from J, leaving 17 bases between. The germline V gene has CDR1 MGHRA and CDR2 YSYEKL. This CDR3 is built from 15 residues. CDR3 in amino acids: CASSLRRGGGEKLFF. Written as DNA, the CDR3 is TGCGCCAGCAGCCTTCGTAGGGGAGGAGGAGAAAAACTGTTTTTT.

This rearrangement joins TRBV5-1 to TRBJ2-7, with 9 bases that match TRBD2. The V and J ends lost 5 bases and 5 bases, in that order; junction bases with no gene match: 8. Germline CDR1 and CDR2: SGHRS and YFSETQ. This CDR3 has 14 amino acids. The CDR3 DNA reads as TGCGCCAGCAGGCCAGGACTAGCGAATGACGAGCAGTACTTC. It is translated as CASRPGLANDEQYF.

The chain couples TRBV4-1 to TRBJ1-1; TRBD1 aligns across 7 bases. This CDR3 spans 13 amino acids. The V segment lost 1 base and the J segment 12 bases; nucleotides outside the gene matches: 8. The germline CDR1 and CDR2 sequences are MGHRA and YSYEKL. The CDR3 here is CASSQGGRGETFF. For the CDR3, the DNA is TGCGCCAGCAGCCAAGGAGGCAGGGGGGAAACTTTCTTT.

The V and J genes are TRBV9 and TRBJ2-2; 7 nucleotides align to TRBD2. From germline, CDR1 is SGDLS and CDR2 YYNGEE. Losses at the gene ends were 0 bases for V and 4 bases for J; bases not matched to a gene: 6. CDR3 length: 16 residues. The CDR3 sequence is CASSVGAAGSTGELFF. The DNA for the CDR3 is TGTGCCAGCAGCGTAGGTGCAGCGGGATCCACCGGGGAGCTGTTTTTT.

The chain joins TRBV19 to TRBJ1-3; possibly TRBD1 for D (6 bases). This CDR3 is 14 amino acids long. V gave up 7 bases and J gave up 1 base, with 11 bases separating them. CDR1 LNHDA and CDR2 SQIVND come from the germline V gene (reference sequence). CDR3 nucleotides: TGTGCCAGTAAAGACAGGCGGTCTGGAAACACCATATATTTT. It codes for CASKDRRSGNTIYF. Together with reference TRBV19 and TRBJ1-3, the CDR3 gives the full variable domain: DGGITQSPKYLFRKEGQNVTLSCEQNLNHDAMYWYRQDPGQGLRLIYYSQIVNDFQKGDIAEGYSVSREKKESFPLTVTSAQKNPTAFYLCASKDRRSGNTIYFGEGSWLTVV.

This chain uses TRBV7-9 with TRBJ2-5; 7 bases are shared with TRBD1. The germline V gene has CDR1 SEHNR and CDR2 FQNEAQ (reference sequence). This CDR3 is 15 amino acids long. V lost 4 bases and J lost 2; bases outside the gene matches: 7. CDR3 in amino acids: CASSSDRLLQETQYF. CDR3 nucleotide sequence: TGTGCCAGCAGCTCGGACAGGTTGCTTCAAGAGACCCAGTACTTC.

The V and J genes are TRBV10-3 and TRBJ2-7; D not resolved. Germline V gene lookup returns CDR1 ENHRY and CDR2 SYGVKD. The V gene lost 1 base and the J gene lost 2 bases, with 9 bases spanning the gap. The CDR3 length is 14 residues. DNA for the CDR3: TGTGCCATCAGTGAGTATAGTTCTCCCTACGAGCAGTACTTC. Translating it yields CAISEYSSPYEQYF.

CDR3 DNA: TGTGCCAGCAGTGAAAGCCGAATTAGCAATCAGCCCCAGCATTTT. Protein product: CASSESRISNQPQHF. The chain links TRBV2 to TRBJ1-5; D is unresolved. The germline CDR1 and CDR2 sequences are SNHLY and FYNNEI. The V gene lost 2 bases and the J gene lost 0 bases, with 8 bases spanning the gap. The CDR3 is 15 residues long.

The chain recombines TRBV18 with TRBJ1-4, with unresolved D. V was trimmed by 1 base and J by 6 bases, leaving 6 bases between them. The CDR3 is 13 amino acids. CDR1 is KGHSH and CDR2 is LQKENI in the germline V gene. The CDR3 DNA reads TGTGCCAGCTCACCACAAACATATGAAAAACTGTTTTTT. This gives the protein CASSPQTYEKLFF.

The rearrangement links TRBV10-2 to TRBJ2-7; no firm D call. CDR3 length: 13 residues. CDR1 and CDR2 (germline): WSHSY, SAAADI. V lost 4 bases and J lost 0, with 7 bases in between. This chain's CDR3 is CASSVISSYEQYF. The CDR3 coding sequence is TGCGCCAGCAGTGTTATTAGCTCCTACGAGCAGTACTTC.

The chain combines TRBV6-1 with TRBJ2-7; unclear D gene. Germline V gene sequence: CDR1 MNHNS, CDR2 SASEGT. Trimming shortened V by 1 base and J by 5 bases, and 15 bases separated the two germline ends. This CDR3 spans 15 amino acids. The CDR3 loop is CASSEEGLRSDEQYF. In DNA, the CDR3 is TGTGCCAGCAGTGAAGAAGGCCTCCGAAGCGACGAGCAGTACTTC.

The sample holds a few counts of this clone. The genes are TRBV18 and TRBJ1-1; possible D gene TRBD1, 5 bases. The ends were cut back, 6 bases at V and 6 bases at J, with 20 bases in the middle. CDR1 and CDR2 from the germline V gene are KGHSH and LQKENI. This CDR3 region has 15 residues. The DNA for the CDR3 is TGTGCCAGCTCGGCCGGGGGTGTAGGGATTGCTGAAGCTTTCTTT. Translated: CASSAGGVGIAEAFF.

The chain links TRBV6-5 to TRBJ2-7; D is unclear. From germline, CDR1 is MNHEY and CDR2 SVGAGI. The CDR3 contains 12 residues. Trimming shortened V by 6 bases and J by 2 bases, and 8 bases separated the two germline ends. CDR3 sequence (DNA): TGTGCCAGCAGGCAGATCGCCTACGAGCAGTACTTC. It is translated as CASRQIAYEQYF.

This chain connects TRBV27 to TRBJ2-1; D possibly corresponds to TRBD2 (5 bases). CDR3 length equals 12 residues. From germline, CDR1 is MNHEY and CDR2 SMNVEV (reference sequence). The V gene lost 3 bases and the J gene lost 10 bases, with 10 bases spanning the gap. DNA for the CDR3: TGTGCCAGCAGTTTCCCCGGGAAGGAGCAGTTCTTC. It translates to CASSFPGKEQFF.

The chain recombines TRBV21-1 with TRBJ1-3. TRBV21-1 is listed as a pseudogene. The CDR3 spans 16 residues. The CDR3 DNA reads as TGTGCCAGCAGCAAGCGGGGACGGACCTCTGGAAACACCATATATTTT. This encodes CASSKRGRTSGNTIYF.

The chain carries TRBV4-3 and TRBJ2-3; 8 nucleotides line up with TRBD2. Germline values: CDR1 LGHNA, CDR2 YSLEER. The CDR3 is 15 residues long. After removal of 0 bases from V and 14 bases from J, the junction contained 13 bases not matched to a gene. The CDR3 spells CASSQERRRGTSRYF. DNA for the CDR3: TGCGCCAGCAGCCAAGAGAGGCGGAGGGGGACTAGTCGGTATTTT.

This clone was observed a few times. The chain joins TRBV5-1 to TRBJ2-7, with 7 bases identical to TRBD2. V trimming: 1 base; J trimming: 1 base; junction bases outside the gene matches: 8. CDR3 length: 16 amino acids. Per the germline V gene, CDR1 is SGHRS and CDR2 is YFSETQ. The chain's CDR3 is CASSLSPSGLSYEQYF. CDR3 bases: TGCGCCAGCAGCTTGAGCCCTAGCGGCCTTTCCTACGAGCAGTACTTC.

The chain couples TRBV24-1 to TRBJ1-5; 7 bases map to TRBD1. V lost 5 bases and J lost 5; bases outside the gene matches: 2. Per germline, CDR1 KGHDR and CDR2 SFDVKD. The CDR3 sequence is 13 residues long. CDR3: CATSAGGYQPQHF. CDR3 DNA: TGTGCCACCAGTGCAGGGGGTTATCAGCCCCAGCATTTT.

The chain combines TRBV28 with TRBJ2-5; TRBD2 aligns across 9 bases. Germline V gives CDR1 MDHEN, CDR2 SYDVKM. With V trimmed by 4 bases and J by 1 base, 16 bases remained unmatched. The CDR3 sequence is 19 residues long. The CDR3 DNA follows: TGTGCCAGCAGTTCCCCGGGACTAGCTAAGGAGTGGGGCCAAGAGACCCAGTACTTC. Its protein product is CASSSPGLAKEWGQETQYF.

The V gene is TRBV3-1 (or the pseudogene TRBV3-2), the J gene TRBJ1-6; TRBD1 agrees at 9 bases. The junction had 6 bases not matched to a gene; V was cut back by 2 bases and J by 10 bases. The CDR3 runs 15 residues. Germline CDR1 reads LGHDT; CDR2 reads YNNKEL (reference sequence). The DNA of the CDR3 is TGTGCCAGCAGCCAACAACAGGGGGCGCGATCACCCCTCCACTTT. Translated: CASSQQQGARSPLHF.

The V call is TRBV7-9, the J call TRBJ2-7; 8 bases agree with TRBD1. Germline V gives CDR1 SEHNR, CDR2 FQNEAQ (reference sequence). J gave up 5 bases and V 4 bases, and 4 bases lay outside the gene matches. CDR3 size: 13 residues. The CDR3 here is CASSSSDRDEQYF. The CDR3 nucleotides are TGTGCCAGCAGCTCTTCGGACAGGGACGAGCAGTACTTC.

This clone was detected only once. The chain combines TRBV29-1 with TRBJ2-7, with TRBD2 matching 8 bases. V gave up 7 bases and J gave up 2 bases; unmatched junction bases: 4. Germline V gene data show CDR1 as SQVTM and CDR2 as ANQGSEA. The CDR3 covers 12 residues. CDR3 protein: CSAQRGTYEQYF. The CDR3 DNA reads as TGCAGCGCCCAGCGGGGGACCTACGAGCAGTACTTC.

The chain recombines TRBV6-2 or TRBV6-3 with TRBJ2-7, with D possibly matching TRBD2 (7 bases). This CDR3 has 13 residues. The germline CDR1 and CDR2 sequences are MNHEY and SVGEGT. Deletions cut 5 bases from V and 7 bases from J, with 15 bases between. CDR3 in amino acids: CASSLWGGREQYF. The CDR3 DNA sequence: TGTGCCAGCAGTCTATGGGGGGGCAGAGAGCAGTACTTC.

This clone occurred a few times. This chain links TRBV7-9 with TRBJ2-7; tentative D call: TRBD1 (6 bases). Germline V gene sequence: CDR1 SEHNR, CDR2 FQNEAQ (reference sequence). CDR3 length equals 13 residues. V lost 6 bases and J 4 bases, leaving 13 bases between the germline ends. Here the CDR3 DNA reads TGTGCCAGCAGTCGAACCACAGGGTACGAGCAGTACTTC. Translating gives CASSRTTGYEQYF. Looking up the rest from reference TRBV7-9 and TRBJ2-7 gives the full variable domain: DTGVSQNPRHKITKRGQNVTFRCDPISEHNRLYWYRQTLGQGPEFLTYFQNEAQLEKSRLLSDRFSAERPKGSFSTLEIQRTEQGDSAMYLCASSRTTGYEQYFGPGTRLTVT.

The rearrangement uses TRBV30 and TRBJ1-6; possibly TRBD1 for D (6 bases). The germline gives CDR1 GTSNPN, CDR2 SVGIG (reference sequence). V lost 3 bases and J 9 bases, leaving 15 bases between the germline ends. The CDR3 consists of 14 residues. The CDR3, as DNA: TGTGCCTGGAGGTCCCAGGGGATGACTTCACCCCTCCACTTT. It yields the protein CAWRSQGMTSPLHF.

The genes are TRBV19 and TRBJ1-2; 10 bases map to TRBD1. The CDR3 contains 16 residues. With V trimmed by 7 bases and J by 4 bases, 12 bases remained unmatched. The germline gives CDR1 LNHDA, CDR2 SQIVND (reference sequence). The CDR3 nucleotides are TGTGCCAGTAAGGAGGTAGGGACAGGGGTTCGCTATGGCTACACCTTC. This gives the protein CASKEVGTGVRYGYTF.